Listed here is a single T cell receptor (beta chain). Its target is unknown. The sample comes from a study of radiotherapy plus CTLA-4 blockade in lung cancer. Study details: With roughly a third of patients having disease control, objective responses were seen in roughly 18%. Study conclusions and caveats: Radiotherapy was combined with ipilimumab, and tumor-derived TCR clones then expanded in blood. Reported findings show early blood T cell clone dynamics, with interferon-beta, best predicted response.

Patients with chemo-refractory metastatic non-small-cell lung cancer received focal radiation plus CTLA-4 blockade with ipilimumab. The CDR3 consists of 14 residues. V lost 0 bases and J lost 2, with 8 bases in between. CDR1 SGDLS and CDR2 YYNGEE come from the germline V gene. Data came from immunoSEQ multiplex PCR; TCRdb stores just in-frame clones and leaves some out. The table records about 68,000 clones, 70% to 80% of them present only once. The chain couples TRBV9 to TRBJ1-1; D not certain. This clonotype originated in a human donor with non-small cell lung cancer who had a complete response to radiotherapy plus ipilimumab. The sequencing used peripheral blood, collected from a patient treated with radiotherapy plus ipilimumab. The CDR3, as DNA: TGTGCCAGCAGCGTAGCGCAGGTAAACACTGAAGCTTTCTTT. Translating gives CASSVAQVNTEAFF. Combining the CDR3 with reference TRBV9 and TRBJ1-1 gives the whole variable domain DSGVTQTPKHLITATGQRVTLRCSPRSGDLSVYWYQQSLDQGLQFLIQYYNGEERAKGNILERFSAQQFPDLHSELNLSSLELGDSALYFCASSVAQVNTEAFFGQGTRLTVV.